Shown below are 26 T cell receptor beta chains from a single sample sequenced in a study of T cell responses to AZD1222 COVID-19 vaccine. Data came from immunoSEQ multiplex PCR; TCRdb stores just in-frame clones and leaves some out. The sample comprises roughly 140,000 clones, roughly 92% of which are singletons, and roughly 10% rests with the top ten. Sequencing was performed on peripheral blood, taken 28 days after the second AZD1222 dose. The origin of the receptors is an adult who received the AZD1222 COVID-19 vaccine.

The rearrangement joins TRBV3-1 (or the pseudogene TRBV3-2) to TRBJ1-1; the D is unclear. CDR3 length equals 13 residues. Per germline, CDR1 LGHDT and CDR2 YNNKEL (reference sequence). Trimming removed 4 bases from V and 7 bases from J, with 13 bases in between. CDR3 residues: CASSLRGGGEAFF. The CDR3 DNA sequence: TGTGCCAGCAGCCTTCGAGGCGGAGGTGAAGCTTTCTTT.

The V call is TRBV7-2, the J call TRBJ2-1, with 9 bases lining up with TRBD2. Germline CDR1 and CDR2: SGHTA and FQGNSA. J was trimmed by 5 bases and V by 1 base; bases with no gene match: 3. This CDR3 contains 15 residues. CDR3 region: CASSLVGGRDNEQFF. CDR3 nucleotides: TGTGCCAGCAGCTTAGTGGGCGGGAGGGACAATGAGCAGTTCTTC. The variable domain in full, with the rest retrieved from reference TRBV7-2 and TRBJ2-1, is GAGVSQSPSNKVTEKGKDVELRCDPISGHTALYWYRQSLGQGLEFLIYFQGNSAPDKSGLPSDRFSAERTGGSVSTLTIQRTQQEDSAVYLCASSLVGGRDNEQFFGPGTRLTVL.

The chain joins TRBV28 to TRBJ1-5; D may be TRBD1 (5 bases). V was shortened by 6 bases and J by 12 bases, with 24 bases between the two germline ends. This CDR3 is 15 amino acids long. The germline CDR1 and CDR2 sequences are MDHEN and SYDVKM. CDR3 sequence reads: CASSPFVGASSIQHF. CDR3 bases: TGTGCCAGCAGCCCCTTCGTAGGGGCCTCTTCGATCCAGCATTTT.

The J gene is TRBJ2-1, the V gene TRBV10-3; 12 bases fit TRBD1. V gave up 7 bases and J gave up 8 bases; unmatched junction bases: 6. This CDR3 region has 14 residues. CDR1 and CDR2 from the germline V gene are ENHRY and SYGVKD. This CDR3 reads CAINRGQGADEQFF. The DNA for the CDR3 is TGTGCCATCAACCGGGGACAGGGGGCGGATGAGCAGTTCTTC.

V and J are TRBV19 and TRBJ1-1; D remains unclear. The V end was cut by 5 bases, the J end by 6 bases, with 13 bases between. This CDR3 spans 13 amino acids. The germline CDR1 and CDR2 sequences are LNHDA and SQIVND (reference sequence). CDR3: CASSFMRPAEAFF. CDR3 sequence (DNA): TGTGCCAGTAGTTTCATGCGTCCGGCTGAAGCTTTCTTT.

This clone showed up just once. The V gene is TRBV21-1, the J gene TRBJ2-3; the table gives TRBD1 as D, unverified against the DNA. TRBV21-1 represents a pseudogene. This CDR3 comprises 20 residues. CDR3 sequence reads: CASIKTPGQGTARKTDTQYF. In DNA, the CDR3 is TGTGCCAGCATCAAGACTCCGGGACAGGGTACAGCAAGAAAGACAGATACGCAGTATTTT.

The CDR3 coding sequence is TGTGCCAGCAGCAAAGGGCCAGGTTTGAGAGAGACCCAGTACTTC. Translating gives CASSKGPGLRETQYF. The gene calls are TRBV7-8 and TRBJ2-5, with unresolved D. Trimming shortened V by 5 bases and J by 4 bases, and 17 bases separated the two germline ends. CDR3 length: 15 residues. Germline-derived CDR1 and CDR2 are SGHVS and FQNEAQ.

The rearrangement joins TRBV24-1 to TRBJ2-2; TRBD1 aligns across 8 bases. Germline lookup yields CDR1 KGHDR and CDR2 SFDVKD. Trimming removed 1 base from V and 5 bases from J; junction bases left unmatched: 2. The CDR3 extends over 15 amino acids. The CDR3 DNA reads TGTGCCACCAGTGATTTCGGACAGGGTACCGGGGAGCTGTTTTTT. Amino acids: CATSDFGQGTGELFF.

The chain is built from TRBV28 and TRBJ1-6, with D maybe TRBD1 (6 bases). Trimming pared 2 bases from V and 9 bases from J, leaving 11 bases between. Germline V lookup: CDR1 MDHEN, CDR2 SYDVKM. CDR3 length: 14 residues. DNA for the CDR3: TGTGCCAGCAGTTTAGGGGGGGCTCGTTCACCCCTCCACTTT. Residues: CASSLGGARSPLHF.

CDR3 protein: CASRDTGHLSTDTQYF. The CDR3 DNA is TGTGCCAGCAGAGACACGGGACACCTCAGCACAGATACGCAGTATTTT. The gene calls are TRBV11-1 and TRBJ2-3; D is perhaps TRBD1 (6 bases). Trimming pared 6 bases from V and 0 bases from J, leaving 16 bases between. Germline V gene lookup returns CDR1 SGHAT and CDR2 FQDESV (reference sequence). This CDR3 is built from 16 residues.

The CDR3 nucleotides are TGTGCCAGCAGCGCAGTTAGGGACAGGTCTTCACCCCTCCACTTT. Translating it yields CASSAVRDRSSPLHF. This chain joins TRBV9 and TRBJ1-6, with 8 bases matching TRBD1. The CDR3 spans 15 residues. Trimming took 3 bases from V and 9 from J; bases not matched to a gene: 8. CDR1 and CDR2 from the germline V gene are SGDLS and YYNGEE.

The chain has TRBV7-2 and TRBJ1-2; 7 bases match TRBD1. The V and J ends lost 5 bases and 3 bases, in that order; junction bases with no gene match: 9. The CDR3 is made up of 15 amino acids. Germline-derived CDR1 and CDR2 are SGHTA and FQGNSA. The CDR3 spells CASSTLTGKYYGYTF. CDR3 DNA sequence: TGTGCCAGCAGCACCCTGACAGGGAAATACTATGGCTACACCTTC. The entire variable domain, with the rest obtained from reference TRBV7-2 and TRBJ1-2, is as follows: GAGVSQSPSNKVTEKGKDVELRCDPISGHTALYWYRQSLGQGLEFLIYFQGNSAPDKSGLPSDRFSAERTGGSVSTLTIQRTQQEDSAVYLCASSTLTGKYYGYTFGSGTRLTVV.

The rearrangement links TRBV28 to TRBJ1-5, with D unclear. The V gene lost 6 bases and the J gene lost 5 bases, with 17 bases spanning the gap. The CDR3 covers 15 residues. Per the germline V gene, CDR1 is MDHEN and CDR2 is SYDVKM. CDR3 nucleotides: TGTGCCAGCAGCCCGCCTGAGGCTGGGGATCAGCCCCAGCATTTT. Amino acids: CASSPPEAGDQPQHF.

V gene TRBV24-1 combines with J gene TRBJ1-1; TRBD1 agrees at 7 bases. J lost 2 bases, V lost 1 base, and 6 bases had no gene match. Germline V gives CDR1 KGHDR, CDR2 SFDVKD. The CDR3 covers 16 residues. CDR3 protein: CATSDFPGQANTEAFF. DNA of the CDR3: TGTGCCACCAGTGATTTCCCCGGACAGGCTAACACTGAAGCTTTCTTT.

V usage is TRBV6-2 or TRBV6-3 and J usage is TRBJ1-1; D ambiguous. V lost 0 bases and J lost 1, with 6 bases in between. The CDR3 extends over 14 amino acids. From germline, CDR1 is MNHEY and CDR2 SVGEGT. The CDR3 loop reads CASSYSARNTEAFF. The CDR3 bases are TGTGCCAGCAGTTACTCGGCAAGGAACACTGAAGCTTTCTTT.

With respect to this clone: At the DNA level, this CDR3 is encoded by other sequences in the same sample as well. This CDR3 is CASSLGISYEQYF. The CDR3 coding sequence is TGTGCCAGCAGCTTAGGAATCTCCTACGAGCAGTACTTC. The V call is TRBV7-8, the J call TRBJ2-7; D remains unclear. V dropped 1 base and J dropped 0 bases, with 4 bases sitting between them. Germline V gene lookup returns CDR1 SGHVS and CDR2 FQNEAQ. The CDR3 is made up of 13 amino acids. Variable domain in full (rest from reference TRBV7-8 and TRBJ2-7): GAGVSQSPRYKVAKRGQDVALRCDPISGHVSLFWYQQALGQGPEFLTYFQNEAQLDKSGLPSDRFFAERPEGSVSTLKIQRTQQEDSAVYLCASSLGISYEQYFGPGTRLTVT.

The rearrangement joins TRBV27 to TRBJ1-2, with 10 bases lining up with TRBD1. Germline CDR1 is MNHEY and CDR2 is SMNVEV (reference sequence). V was pared by 5 bases and J by 5 bases, with 8 bases of the junction left unmatched. This CDR3 has 15 amino acids. The CDR3 DNA is TGTGCCAGCAGTCTCTCGACGGACAGGGGGTATGGCTACACCTTC. Residues: CASSLSTDRGYGYTF.

This chain joins TRBV5-6 and TRBJ2-7; 7 nucleotides match TRBD1. The CDR3 is made up of 13 amino acids. Trimming cost V 3 bases and J 5 bases; bases outside gene matches: 5. The germline CDR1 and CDR2 sequences are SGHDT and YYEEEE. CDR3 residues: CASSSIQGNEQYF. DNA of the CDR3: TGTGCCAGCAGCTCCATACAGGGGAACGAGCAGTACTTC.

The rearrangement joins TRBV4-1 to TRBJ2-1; a weak D match, TRBD1 (5 bases). The V and J ends lost 2 bases and 9 bases respectively, with 20 bases between them. CDR3 size: 16 residues. Looked up from germline, CDR1 is MGHRA and CDR2 is YSYEKL. The CDR3: CASSQYRDSTFSEQFF. Here the CDR3 DNA reads TGCGCCAGCAGCCAATACCGTGACAGCACATTTAGTGAGCAGTTCTTC.

This clone was found many times. The V and J genes are TRBV6-5 and TRBJ2-1; 12 positions agree with TRBD2. This CDR3 comprises 15 residues. Germline values: CDR1 MNHEY, CDR2 SVGAGI. V shed 6 bases and J 8 bases; nucleotides not matched to a gene: 8. The CDR3 loop reads CASSMTSGSSHEQFF. The CDR3 region has the DNA TGTGCCAGCAGCATGACTAGCGGGAGTTCCCATGAGCAGTTCTTC.

The rearrangement uses TRBV14 and TRBJ2-7; TRBD2 might be the D (5 bases). The germline V gene encodes CDR1 SGHDN and CDR2 FVKESK. Between the trimmed V and J ends, which lost 3 bases and 1 base, there was a span of 13 bases. The CDR3 spans 15 residues. For the CDR3, the DNA is TGTGCCAGCAGCCATGATCGGGAAAGGTCCTACGAGCAGTACTTC. As protein: CASSHDRERSYEQYF.

CDR3 sequence: CASRAGTGGSGELFF. The DNA for the CDR3 is TGTGCCAGTAGGGCGGGGACAGGGGGCTCAGGGGAGCTGTTTTTT. V gene TRBV19 combines with J gene TRBJ2-2, with 12 bases fitting TRBD1. The CDR3 has 15 residues. V was pared by 6 bases and J by 8 bases, with 7 bases of the junction left unmatched. Germline CDR1 and CDR2: LNHDA and SQIVND (reference sequence). The complete variable domain, with remaining parts taken from reference TRBV19 and TRBJ2-2, reads DGGITQSPKYLFRKEGQNVTLSCEQNLNHDAMYWYRQDPGQGLRLIYYSQIVNDFQKGDIAEGYSVSREKKESFPLTVTSAQKNPTAFYLCASRAGTGGSGELFFGEGSRLTVL.

V and J are TRBV5-5 and TRBJ2-7; possibly TRBD1 for D (5 bases). CDR1 and CDR2 (germline): SGHKS, YYEKEE (reference sequence). This CDR3 spans 12 amino acids. Trimming removed 2 bases from V and 3 bases from J, with 6 bases in between. In DNA form, the CDR3 reads TGTGCCAGCAGCTTAACAGGCTACGAGCAGTACTTC. It yields the protein CASSLTGYEQYF.

This chain connects TRBV5-1 to TRBJ1-3; D is uncertain. Trimming left V 0 bases short and J 0 bases short, with 1 base between. CDR1 SGHRS and CDR2 YFSETQ come from the germline V gene. The CDR3 is 13 residues long. CDR3 in amino acids: CASSLDSGNTIYF. CDR3 coding DNA: TGCGCCAGCAGCTTGGACTCTGGAAACACCATATATTTT.

V gene TRBV6-6 combines with J gene TRBJ2-2; 7 bases are a match to TRBD2. The germline V gene has CDR1 MNHNY and CDR2 SVGAGI (reference sequence). The CDR3 sequence is 20 residues long. V trimming: 5 bases; J trimming: 5 bases; junction bases outside the gene matches: 23. CDR3: CASSPSLFLGGGESTGELFF. DNA of the CDR3: TGTGCCAGCAGTCCTTCCCTTTTCCTTGGCGGGGGAGAGAGTACCGGGGAGCTGTTTTTT.

The chain uses TRBV4-1 and TRBJ1-4; D is unclear. Trimming left V 3 bases short and J 4 bases short, with 12 bases between. There are 15 residues in the CDR3. Germline CDR1 reads MGHRA; CDR2 reads YSYEKL. The CDR3 DNA sequence: TGCGCCAGCAGCCACACGCCGGGAATTAATGAAAAACTGTTTTTT. Translated: CASSHTPGINEKLFF.